These 18 T cell receptor beta chains came from one sample sequenced in a study of T cell clonality in common variable immunodeficiency. Only in-frame clones appear in the TCRdb table, and some are missing; sequencing was by immunoSEQ multiplex PCR. This sample has 55,000 or so clones and no singletons, with 0.65% to 1% in the ten largest. The sequencing sample was made of peripheral blood mononuclear cells. All receptors derive from a person aged 18 to 75 in good health.

This clone was counted ten times or more. The CDR3 is cut off 3 residues early in the read; its end comes from the germline J gene. V is TRBV19 and J is TRBJ1-2, with 8 bases lining up with TRBD1. V shed 11 bases, J shed 2 bases, and the junction held 4 bases outside the gene matches. This CDR3 has 12 amino acids. The germline gives CDR1 LNHDA, CDR2 SQIVND (reference sequence). The sequenced part of the CDR3 DNA is TGTGCCGGCTACAGGGGGAACTATGGC. Its translation is CAGYRGNYG. The entire CDR3 sequence reads CAGYRGNYGYTF.

This clone has a handful of counts. The CDR3 protein is CASSSTGLETQYF. CDR3 DNA (partial): TGTGCCAGCAGCTCGACAGGGTTGGAGACG. The rearrangement links TRBV7-9 to TRBJ2-3; 7 bases agree with TRBD1. The read finishes 3 residues shy of the CDR3 end, and the germline J gene is used to complete it. Germline V gives CDR1 SEHNR, CDR2 FQNEAQ (reference sequence). This CDR3 is built from 13 residues.

This clone came up many times. The read is 3 residues too short to cover the CDR3 end, so that end is filled in from the germline J gene. The J gene is TRBJ1-6, the V gene TRBV29-1; weak D call: TRBD1 (5 bases). This CDR3 has 13 amino acids. The germline gives CDR1 SQVTM, CDR2 ANQGSEA. V was shortened by 7 bases and J by 10 bases, with 17 bases between the two germline ends. The CDR3 bases that were read are TGCAGCGGGGGTGAGGGGTTGGGATCACCC. Translated, it gives CSGGEGLGSP. Given in full, the CDR3 is CSGGEGLGSPLHF.

This clone turned up a few times. The read finishes 3 residues shy of the CDR3 end, and the germline J gene is used to complete it. The J gene is TRBJ1-1, the V gene TRBV5-8, with D tentatively TRBD1 (5 bases). The CDR3 length is 13 residues. Germline V gene sequence: CDR1 SGHTS, CDR2 YDEGEE. Between the trimmed V and J ends, which lost 7 bases and 1 base, there was a span of 11 bases. Here the CDR3 reads CASGARENTEAFF. Partial CDR3 DNA: TGTGCCAGCGGGGCCCGGGAGAACACTGAA.

In this sample, this clone turned up many times. The CDR3 end is not reached by the read, which stops 3 residues before it; the germline J gene fills it in. V is TRBV14 and J is TRBJ2-7; D is possibly TRBD2 (6 bases). Germline V gene data show CDR1 as SGHDN and CDR2 as FVKESK. Trimming cost V 0 bases and J 3 bases, with 9 bases left between them. The CDR3 has 14 residues. CDR3 DNA, as far as it was read: TGTGCCAGCAGCCAAGACCTAGCGAGCTACGAG. This encodes CASSQDLASYE. The entire CDR3 protein reads CASSQDLASYEQYF.

Ten or more counts support this clone. The DNA ends 3 residues before the CDR3 does, and the rest of the CDR3 is filled in from the germline J gene. V usage is TRBV5-1 and J usage is TRBJ1-1, with 8 nucleotides matching TRBD1. This CDR3 region has 15 residues. V shed 0 bases, J shed 2 bases, and the junction held 3 bases outside the gene matches. CDR1 is SGHRS and CDR2 is YFSETQ in the germline V gene. The CDR3: CASSLGGQENTEAFF. The sequenced part of the CDR3 DNA is TGCGCCAGCAGCTTGGGGGGACAGGAAAACACTGAA.

This clone has at least ten counts. Read sequence stops 3 residues before the CDR3 end, and the germline J gene provides the missing end. The genes are TRBV5-4 and TRBJ2-3, with TRBD2 matching 14 bases. The length of the CDR3 is 16 residues. Trimming cost V 4 bases and J 5 bases; bases outside gene matches: 6. Germline-derived CDR1 and CDR2 are SGHNT and YYREEE (reference sequence). The CDR3 spells CASSVGLAGGGDTQYF. CDR3 bases read: TGTGCCAGCAGCGTCGGACTAGCGGGAGGAGGAGATACG.

This clone was found many times. The read ends 3 residues before the CDR3 terminus; that terminus is restored from the germline J gene. The chain is built from TRBV11-2 and TRBJ2-3; no clear D gene. Deletions cut 2 bases from V and 0 bases from J, with 9 bases between. This CDR3 comprises 15 residues. From germline, CDR1 is SGHAT and CDR2 FQNNGV. The CDR3 here is CASSLIGSSTDTQYF. The part of the CDR3 DNA that was read is TGTGCCAGCAGCTTAATAGGGTCGAGCACAGATACG.

This clone was counted at least ten times. The read terminates 3 residues ahead of where the CDR3 ends, so the germline J gene completes it. This chain connects TRBV6-4 to TRBJ1-4, with a tentative D call TRBD1 (6 bases). Looked up from germline, CDR1 is MRHNA and CDR2 is SNTAGT. The ends were cut back, 7 bases at V and 0 bases at J, with 12 bases in the middle. The CDR3 spans 15 residues. The sequenced part of the CDR3 DNA is TGTGCCAGCAAGTCTCGGACAGCAACTAATGAAAAA. This codes for CASKSRTATNEK. The whole CDR3 protein is CASKSRTATNEKLFF.

This clone was found many times. Coverage ceases 3 residues before the CDR3 finishes, and the germline J gene fills in the end. This chain connects TRBV24-1 to TRBJ2-2; TRBD2 agrees at 11 bases. V lost 10 bases, J lost 7 bases, and 4 bases stayed unmatched. This CDR3 region has 13 residues. Germline lookup yields CDR1 KGHDR and CDR2 SFDVKD. Here the CDR3 reads CATTGTSGGELFF. Partial CDR3 DNA: TGTGCCACTACCGGGACTAGCGGCGGGGAG.

The sample holds many counts of this clone. The DNA ends 3 residues before the CDR3 does, and the rest of the CDR3 is filled in from the germline J gene. The genes are TRBV19 and TRBJ2-2, with D perhaps TRBD1 (5 bases). Germline V gene data show CDR1 as LNHDA and CDR2 as SQIVND (reference sequence). V shed 3 bases and J shed 6 bases, with 8 bases lying between them. This CDR3 comprises 13 residues. The DNA read from the CDR3 is TGTGCCAGTAGTATGGCAGGGCCCGGGGAG. This gives the protein CASSMAGPGE. The entire CDR3 reads CASSMAGPGELFF.

As concerns this clone: The read terminates 3 residues before the CDR3 end, so the remaining end is supplied by the germline J gene. J is TRBJ2-5 and V is TRBV2, with a possible D match to TRBD1 (5 bases). The CDR3 length is 16 residues. The V end was cut by 4 bases, the J end by 4 bases, with 19 bases between. Per germline, CDR1 SNHLY and CDR2 FYNNEI. CDR3 bases read: TGTGCCAGCAGTGGTGCAGGGTCTGTAAGGGGAGAGACC. This translates into CASSGAGSVRGET. The CDR3 in its entirety is CASSGAGSVRGETQYF.

The table lists this clone with many counts. The read stops 3 residues short of the end of the CDR3; the missing end is completed from the germline J gene. The V call is TRBV7-6, the J call TRBJ2-2, with 8 bases identical to TRBD2. Germline V lookup: CDR1 SGHVS, CDR2 FNYEAQ. This CDR3 is 12 amino acids long. With 4 bases clipped from V and 10 bases from J, the junction kept 2 bases outside the gene matches. The CDR3 loop reads CASSSGLAELFF. The CDR3 DNA, read in part, is TGTGCCAGCAGCTCCGGACTAGCGGAG.

This clone was detected ten times or more. The observed sequence ends 3 residues before the CDR3 terminus, with the missing tail filled in from the germline J gene. V is TRBV18 and J is TRBJ2-1; 8 bases agree with TRBD1. Germline values: CDR1 KGHSH, CDR2 LQKENI. This CDR3 contains 15 residues. V dropped 5 bases and J dropped 3; count of bases not matched to a gene: 6. CDR3 DNA, as far as it was read: TGTGCCAGCTCATCGGACAGGGCGGGCTACAATGAG. Translated: CASSSDRAGYNE. In full, the CDR3 reads CASSSDRAGYNEQFF.

This clone was counted many times. The read terminates 3 residues before the CDR3 end, so the remaining end is supplied by the germline J gene. This chain uses TRBV5-1 with TRBJ1-3, with 7 bases identical to TRBD1. The CDR3 runs 15 residues. The V segment lost 1 base and the J segment 2 bases; nucleotides outside the gene matches: 3. The germline V gene encodes CDR1 SGHRS and CDR2 YFSETQ. CDR3 bases read: TGCGCCAGCAGCTTGAACAGGGGTACTGGAAACACC. It is translated as CASSLNRGTGNT. The entire CDR3 sequence reads CASSLNRGTGNTIYF.

This clone was recorded many times. Read coverage stops 3 residues before the CDR3 terminus; the germline J gene supplies the remainder. The chain employs TRBV7-9 and TRBJ1-3, with 7 bases aligning to TRBD1. The germline V gene has CDR1 SEHNR and CDR2 FQNEAQ (reference sequence). CDR3 length: 14 amino acids. V was pared by 5 bases and J by 5 bases, with 6 bases of the junction left unmatched. CDR3 DNA, as far as it was read: TGTGCCAGCAGCACAGGGGCCCAAAGAAACACC. The encoded protein is CASSTGAQRNT. The entire CDR3 sequence reads CASSTGAQRNTIYF. Variable domain in full (rest from reference TRBV7-9 and TRBJ1-3): DTGVSQNPRHKITKRGQNVTFRCDPISEHNRLYWYRQTLGQGPEFLTYFQNEAQLEKSRLLSDRFSAERPKGSFSTLEIQRTEQGDSAMYLCASSTGAQRNTIYFGEGSWLTVV.

This clone occurred many times. The read ends 3 residues early relative to the CDR3; the germline J gene fills the gap. Other DNA sequences within the sample encode an identical CDR3. This chain connects TRBV20-1 to TRBJ1-2; D may be TRBD1 (5 bases). V gave up 7 bases and J gave up 5 bases, with 14 bases separating them. The CDR3 is 12 amino acids. Germline CDR1 and CDR2: DFQATT and SNEGSKA (reference sequence). CDR3 residues: CSVTGERYGYTF. CDR3 bases read: TGCAGTGTTACAGGCGAGAGGTATGGC.

This clone was picked up many times. The read falls 3 residues short of the CDR3 end, and the missing part is taken from the germline J gene. V usage is TRBV23-1 and J usage is TRBJ1-6, with TRBD1 identical over 7 bases. TRBV23-1 is an open reading frame, and its role is uncertain. There are 17 residues in the CDR3. Germline trimming cut 6 bases from V and 10 bases from J; bases unmatched to any gene: 18. The CDR3 spells CASSPLIIRQGRSPLHF. Partial CDR3 DNA: TGCGCCAGCAGCCCACTCATTATAAGACAGGGTCGGTCACCC.